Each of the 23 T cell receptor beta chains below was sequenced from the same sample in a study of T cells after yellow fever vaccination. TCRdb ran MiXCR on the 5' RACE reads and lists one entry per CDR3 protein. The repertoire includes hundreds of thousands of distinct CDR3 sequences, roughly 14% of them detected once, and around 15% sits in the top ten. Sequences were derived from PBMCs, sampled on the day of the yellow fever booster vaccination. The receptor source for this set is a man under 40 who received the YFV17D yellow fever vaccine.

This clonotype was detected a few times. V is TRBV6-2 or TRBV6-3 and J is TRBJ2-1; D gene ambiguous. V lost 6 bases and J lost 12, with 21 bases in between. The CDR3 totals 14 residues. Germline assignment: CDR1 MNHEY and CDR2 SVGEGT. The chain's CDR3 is CASSQPPTRQRQFF. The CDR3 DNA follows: TGTGCCAGCAGCCAACCTCCGACGCGCCAGAGGCAGTTCTTC.

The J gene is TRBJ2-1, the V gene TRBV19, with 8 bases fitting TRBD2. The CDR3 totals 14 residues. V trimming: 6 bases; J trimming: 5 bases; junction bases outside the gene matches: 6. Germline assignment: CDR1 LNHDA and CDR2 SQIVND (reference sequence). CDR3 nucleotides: TGTGCCAGTAGGACCCCGGGGGGGAACAATGAGCAGTTCTTC. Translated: CASRTPGGNNEQFF. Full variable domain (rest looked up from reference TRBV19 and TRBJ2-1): DGGITQSPKYLFRKEGQNVTLSCEQNLNHDAMYWYRQDPGQGLRLIYYSQIVNDFQKGDIAEGYSVSREKKESFPLTVTSAQKNPTAFYLCASRTPGGNNEQFFGPGTRLTVL.

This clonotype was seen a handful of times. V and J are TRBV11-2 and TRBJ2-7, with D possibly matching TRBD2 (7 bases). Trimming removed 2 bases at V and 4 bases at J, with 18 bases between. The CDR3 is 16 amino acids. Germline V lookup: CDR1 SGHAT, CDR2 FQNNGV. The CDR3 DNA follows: TGTGCCAGCAGCTTAATCGAGTCGGGGGGCTGGTACGAGCAGTACTTC. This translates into CASSLIESGGWYEQYF.

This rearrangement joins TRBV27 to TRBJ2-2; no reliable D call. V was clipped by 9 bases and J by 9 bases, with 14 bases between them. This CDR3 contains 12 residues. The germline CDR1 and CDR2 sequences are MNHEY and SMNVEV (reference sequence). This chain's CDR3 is CASSNMARELFF. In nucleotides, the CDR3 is TGTGCCAGTTCTAATATGGCCCGGGAGCTGTTTTTT.

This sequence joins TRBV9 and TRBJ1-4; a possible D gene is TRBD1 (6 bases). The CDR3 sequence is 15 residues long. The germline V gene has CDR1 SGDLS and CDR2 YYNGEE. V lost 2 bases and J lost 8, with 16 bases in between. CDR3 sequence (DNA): TGTGCCAGCAGCGTGGGTAACAGGGTTGGGGAAAAACTGTTTTTT. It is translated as CASSVGNRVGEKLFF. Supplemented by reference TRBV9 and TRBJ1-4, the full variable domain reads DSGVTQTPKHLITATGQRVTLRCSPRSGDLSVYWYQQSLDQGLQFLIQYYNGEERAKGNILERFSAQQFPDLHSELNLSSLELGDSALYFCASSVGNRVGEKLFFGSGTQLSVL.

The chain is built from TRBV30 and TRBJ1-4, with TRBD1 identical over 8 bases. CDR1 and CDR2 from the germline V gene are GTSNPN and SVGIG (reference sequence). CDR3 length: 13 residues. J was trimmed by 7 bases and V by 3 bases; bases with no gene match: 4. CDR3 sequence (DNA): TGTGCCTGGAGGCACAGGGGGAGTGAAAAACTGTTTTTT. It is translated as CAWRHRGSEKLFF.

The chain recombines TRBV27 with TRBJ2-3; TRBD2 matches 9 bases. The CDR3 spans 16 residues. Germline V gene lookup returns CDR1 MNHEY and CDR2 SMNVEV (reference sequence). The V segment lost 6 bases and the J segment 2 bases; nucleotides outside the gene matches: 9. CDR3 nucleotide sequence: TGTGCCAGCAGCCACCTCGGACTAGCGATCACAGATACGCAGTATTTT. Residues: CASSHLGLAITDTQYF.

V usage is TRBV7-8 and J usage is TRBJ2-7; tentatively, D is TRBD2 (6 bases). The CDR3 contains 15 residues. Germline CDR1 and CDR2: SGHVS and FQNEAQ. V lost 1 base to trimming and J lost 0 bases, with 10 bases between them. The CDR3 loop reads CASSLEGGTSYEQYF. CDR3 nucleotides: TGTGCCAGCAGCTTAGAGGGCGGGACCTCCTACGAGCAGTACTTC. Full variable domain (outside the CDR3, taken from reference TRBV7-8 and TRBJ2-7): GAGVSQSPRYKVAKRGQDVALRCDPISGHVSLFWYQQALGQGPEFLTYFQNEAQLDKSGLPSDRFFAERPEGSVSTLKIQRTQQEDSAVYLCASSLEGGTSYEQYFGPGTRLTVT.

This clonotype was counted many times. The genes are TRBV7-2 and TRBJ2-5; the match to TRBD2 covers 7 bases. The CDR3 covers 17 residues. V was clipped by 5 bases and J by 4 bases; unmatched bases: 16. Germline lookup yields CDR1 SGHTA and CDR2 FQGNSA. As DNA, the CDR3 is TGTGCCAGCAGCACCCGGTTGGGGGGAGGGCCATCAGAGACCCAGTACTTC. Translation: CASSTRLGGGPSETQYF.

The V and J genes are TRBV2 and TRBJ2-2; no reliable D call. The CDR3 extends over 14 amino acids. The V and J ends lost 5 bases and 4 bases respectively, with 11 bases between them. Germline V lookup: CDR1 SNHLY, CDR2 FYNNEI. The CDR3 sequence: CASSLKTSTGELFF. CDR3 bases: TGTGCCAGCAGTCTAAAGACCTCCACCGGGGAGCTGTTTTTT. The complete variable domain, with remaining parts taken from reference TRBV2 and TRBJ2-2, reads EPEVTQTPSHQVTQMGQEVILRCVPISNHLYFYWYRQILGQKVEFLVSFYNNEISEKSEIFDDQFSVERPDGSNFTLKIRSTKLEDSAMYFCASSLKTSTGELFFGEGSRLTVL.

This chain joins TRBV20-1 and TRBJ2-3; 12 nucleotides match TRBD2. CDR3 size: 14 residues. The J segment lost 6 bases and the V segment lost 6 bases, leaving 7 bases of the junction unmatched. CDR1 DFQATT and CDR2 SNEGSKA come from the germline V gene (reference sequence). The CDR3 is CSARLAGESDTQYF. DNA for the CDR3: TGCAGTGCCCGACTAGCGGGAGAGTCTGATACGCAGTATTTT.

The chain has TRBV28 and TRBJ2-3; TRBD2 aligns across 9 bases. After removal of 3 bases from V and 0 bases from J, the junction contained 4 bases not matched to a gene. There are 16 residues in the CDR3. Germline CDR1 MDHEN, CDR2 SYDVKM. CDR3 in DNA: TGTGCCAGCAGTTTTAGGCGGGAGGGTAGCACAGATACGCAGTATTTT. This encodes CASSFRREGSTDTQYF.

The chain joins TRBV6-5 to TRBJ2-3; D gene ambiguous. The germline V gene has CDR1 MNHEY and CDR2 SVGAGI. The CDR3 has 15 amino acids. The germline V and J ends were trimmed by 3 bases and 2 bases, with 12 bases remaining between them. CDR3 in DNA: TGTGCCAGCAGTTATGTTTTCAGAGACACAGATACGCAGTATTTT. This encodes CASSYVFRDTDTQYF.

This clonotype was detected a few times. The CDR3 spells CASSPQGTSGREQYF. The CDR3 DNA reads as TGTGCCAGCAGCCCCCAGGGGACTAGCGGGAGAGAGCAGTACTTC. J is TRBJ2-7 and V is TRBV5-4, with 14 bases fitting TRBD2. Trimming removed 4 bases from V and 7 bases from J; junction bases left unmatched: 7. Germline V gene sequence: CDR1 SGHNT, CDR2 YYREEE (reference sequence). The CDR3 sequence is 15 residues long.

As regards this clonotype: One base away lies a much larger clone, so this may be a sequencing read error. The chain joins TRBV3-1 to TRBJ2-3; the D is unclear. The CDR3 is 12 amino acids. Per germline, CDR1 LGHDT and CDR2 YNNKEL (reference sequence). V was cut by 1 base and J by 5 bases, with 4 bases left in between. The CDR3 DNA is TGTGCCAGCAGCCAAGTTAGAGATACGCAGTATTTT. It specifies CASSQVRDTQYF.

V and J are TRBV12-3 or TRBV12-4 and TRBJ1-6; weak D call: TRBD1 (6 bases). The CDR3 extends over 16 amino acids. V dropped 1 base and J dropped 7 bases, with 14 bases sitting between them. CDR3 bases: TGTGCCAGCAGTTTAGATCGGGGGGCCACGAATTCACCCCTCCACTTT. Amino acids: CASSLDRGATNSPLHF.

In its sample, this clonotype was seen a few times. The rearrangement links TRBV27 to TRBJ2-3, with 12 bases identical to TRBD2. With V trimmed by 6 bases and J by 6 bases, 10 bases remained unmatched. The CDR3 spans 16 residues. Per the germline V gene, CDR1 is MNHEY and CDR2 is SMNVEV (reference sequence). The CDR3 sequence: CASSSLAGGGSDTQYF. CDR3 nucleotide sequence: TGTGCCAGCAGCTCCCTAGCGGGAGGGGGATCGGATACGCAGTATTTT.

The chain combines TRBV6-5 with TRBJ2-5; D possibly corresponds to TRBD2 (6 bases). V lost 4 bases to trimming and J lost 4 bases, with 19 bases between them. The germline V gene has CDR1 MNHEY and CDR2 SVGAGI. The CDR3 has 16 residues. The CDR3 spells CASSSSLRERGETQYF. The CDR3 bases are TGTGCCAGCAGTTCCTCCTTACGGGAGAGGGGAGAGACCCAGTACTTC.

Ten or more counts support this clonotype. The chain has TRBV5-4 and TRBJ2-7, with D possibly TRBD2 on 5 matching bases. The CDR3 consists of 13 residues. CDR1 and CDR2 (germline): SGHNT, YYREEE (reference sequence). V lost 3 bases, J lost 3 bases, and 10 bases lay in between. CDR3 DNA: TGTGCCAGCAGCTACGGGGAGCGCTACGAGCAGTACTTC. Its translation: CASSYGERYEQYF.

The CDR3 sequence: CSARDLRSATEAFF. The CDR3 region has the DNA TGCAGTGCTAGAGATCTTCGATCGGCCACTGAAGCTTTCTTT. The chain uses TRBV20-1 and TRBJ1-1, with D unresolved. V gave up 0 bases and J gave up 4 bases, with 12 bases separating them. Germline CDR1 and CDR2: DFQATT and SNEGSKA (reference sequence). The length of the CDR3 is 14 residues.

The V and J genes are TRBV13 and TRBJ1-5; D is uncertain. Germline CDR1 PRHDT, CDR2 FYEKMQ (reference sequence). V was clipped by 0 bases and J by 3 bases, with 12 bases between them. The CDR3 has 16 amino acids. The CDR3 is CASSLGGRPNNQPQHF. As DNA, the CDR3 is TGTGCCAGCAGCTTAGGCGGTCGGCCGAACAATCAGCCCCAGCATTTT.

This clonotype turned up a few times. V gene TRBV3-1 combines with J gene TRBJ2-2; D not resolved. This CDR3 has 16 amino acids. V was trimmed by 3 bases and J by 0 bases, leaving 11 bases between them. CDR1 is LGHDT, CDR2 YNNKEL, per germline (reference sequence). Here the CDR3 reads CASSHPVLANTGELFF. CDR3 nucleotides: TGTGCCAGCAGCCACCCCGTCCTGGCGAACACCGGGGAGCTGTTTTTT.

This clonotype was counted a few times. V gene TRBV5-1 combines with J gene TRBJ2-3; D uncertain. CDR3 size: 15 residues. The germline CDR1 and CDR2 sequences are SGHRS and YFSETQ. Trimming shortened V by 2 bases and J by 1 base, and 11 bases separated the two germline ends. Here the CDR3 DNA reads TGCGCCAGCAGCTTCCAGCCAGAGGGCACAGATACGCAGTATTTT. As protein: CASSFQPEGTDTQYF.